A single sample gave rise to the 24 T cell receptor beta chains below, sequenced in a study of blood T cell repertoires in COVID-19. Some clones are missing from TCRdb's copy, which holds only in-frame ones; the method was immunoSEQ multiplex PCR. Among 200,000 to 300,000 clones listed, roughly 90% were seen once. The material sequenced was peripheral blood. The receptor set was obtained from a man aged 55 to 70 who had recovered from COVID-19.

The chain is built from TRBV19 and TRBJ2-7; no firm D call. Between the trimmed V and J ends, which lost 0 bases and 0 bases, there was a span of 3 bases. This CDR3 has 13 residues. The germline V gene encodes CDR1 LNHDA and CDR2 SQIVND (reference sequence). Here the CDR3 reads CASSIDSSYEQYF. The CDR3 DNA reads TGTGCCAGTAGTATAGATAGCTCCTACGAGCAGTACTTC.

A single count supports this clone. J is TRBJ1-4 and V is TRBV7-9, with TRBD1 identical over 8 bases. The V segment lost 5 bases and the J segment 6 bases; nucleotides outside the gene matches: 8. CDR1 and CDR2 from the germline V gene are SEHNR and FQNEAQ (reference sequence). The CDR3 has 15 residues. Written as DNA, the CDR3 is TGTGCCAGCAGCCTCACAGGGGGTGGCGATGAAAAACTGTTTTTT. Protein sequence: CASSLTGGGDEKLFF. Complete variable domain (other parts from reference TRBV7-9 and TRBJ1-4): DTGVSQNPRHKITKRGQNVTFRCDPISEHNRLYWYRQTLGQGPEFLTYFQNEAQLEKSRLLSDRFSAERPKGSFSTLEIQRTEQGDSAMYLCASSLTGGGDEKLFFGSGTQLSVL.

This chain connects TRBV5-6 to TRBJ2-7, with 10 positions matching TRBD1. Germline V gene data show CDR1 as SGHDT and CDR2 as YYEEEE. V was pared by 7 bases and J by 5 bases, with 15 bases of the junction left unmatched. CDR3 length: 16 residues. The CDR3 nucleotides read TGTGCCAGCGGCCAGGAGGGCGAGACAGGGGGCCACGAGCAGTACTTC. Translation: CASGQEGETGGHEQYF.

V usage is TRBV7-8 and J usage is TRBJ1-1, with TRBD1 as a possible D gene (6 bases). Trimming cost V 1 base and J 4 bases, with 10 bases left between them. Germline-derived CDR1 and CDR2 are SGHVS and FQNEAQ. The CDR3 is made up of 14 amino acids. The CDR3 nucleotides read TGTGCCAGCAGCTTAGTGGGGGCTGTCACTGAAGCTTTCTTT. Protein sequence: CASSLVGAVTEAFF. The entire variable domain, with the rest obtained from reference TRBV7-8 and TRBJ1-1, is as follows: GAGVSQSPRYKVAKRGQDVALRCDPISGHVSLFWYQQALGQGPEFLTYFQNEAQLDKSGLPSDRFFAERPEGSVSTLKIQRTQQEDSAVYLCASSLVGAVTEAFFGQGTRLTVV.

The gene calls are TRBV5-1 and TRBJ1-1; TRBD1 agrees at 8 bases. The CDR3 has 17 amino acids. Germline-derived CDR1 and CDR2 are SGHRS and YFSETQ. After removal of 3 bases from V and 4 bases from J, the junction contained 14 bases not matched to a gene. In DNA, the CDR3 is TGCGCCAGCAGCTGGTCCGGGACAGGTTACTCGGGCACTGAAGCTTTCTTT. It translates to CASSWSGTGYSGTEAFF.

V gene TRBV6-5 combines with J gene TRBJ1-4; D is uncertain. The CDR3 covers 15 residues. V was clipped by 2 bases and J by 3 bases, with 10 bases between them. Germline V gene lookup returns CDR1 MNHEY and CDR2 SVGAGI. The DNA for the CDR3 is TGTGCCAGCAGTTACCAGGTCGGGGCTAATGAAAAACTGTTTTTT. This translates into CASSYQVGANEKLFF.

The chain employs TRBV7-3 and TRBJ2-7; 7 bases are shared with TRBD1. The CDR3 has 15 residues. V trimming: 5 bases; J trimming: 4 bases; junction bases outside the gene matches: 11. CDR1 SGHTA and CDR2 FQGTGA come from the germline V gene. CDR3 sequence: CASSTQPGQRYEQYF. The DNA of the CDR3 is TGTGCCAGCAGCACGCAACCGGGACAGAGATACGAGCAGTACTTC.

The table lists this clone with a count of one. The V and J genes are TRBV14 and TRBJ2-7, with 7 bases aligning to TRBD1. With 1 base clipped from V and 2 bases from J, the junction kept 2 bases outside the gene matches. The germline gives CDR1 SGHDN, CDR2 FVKESK. This CDR3 region has 14 residues. CDR3 DNA: TGTGCCAGCAGCCAAGGCGGACAGGCCTACGAGCAGTACTTC. It translates to CASSQGGQAYEQYF.

The chain links TRBV6-5 to TRBJ1-6, with TRBD1 matching 8 bases. The CDR3 covers 15 residues. Per germline, CDR1 MNHEY and CDR2 SVGAGI. With V trimmed by 6 bases and J by 6 bases, 7 bases remained unmatched. The CDR3: CASRWGQVLNSPLHF. The CDR3 DNA follows: TGTGCCAGCAGATGGGGACAGGTCCTTAATTCACCCCTCCACTTT.

The V call is TRBV27, the J call TRBJ2-7; 9 bases match TRBD1. V lost 5 bases to trimming and J lost 3 bases; unmatched junction nucleotides: 8. The germline CDR1 and CDR2 sequences are MNHEY and SMNVEV (reference sequence). The CDR3 consists of 15 residues. CDR3 DNA: TGTGCCAGCAGTCCCGGACAGGGGAGAGGCTACGAGCAGTACTTC. It codes for CASSPGQGRGYEQYF.

J is TRBJ2-7 and V is TRBV7-2; 12 nucleotides agree with TRBD2. Germline assignment: CDR1 SGHTA and CDR2 FQGNSA. The CDR3 consists of 16 residues. Germline trimming cut 5 bases from V and 0 bases from J; bases unmatched to any gene: 5. Written as DNA, the CDR3 is TGTGCCAGCAGCCCTCGGACTAGCGGGGCCTCCTACGAGCAGTACTTC. This sequence encodes CASSPRTSGASYEQYF.

V usage is TRBV19 and J usage is TRBJ1-2, with D possibly being TRBD1 (5 bases). Trimming pared 5 bases from V and 8 bases from J, leaving 27 bases between. The CDR3 spans 17 residues. The V gene's germline CDR1 is LNHDA and CDR2 SQIVND (reference sequence). CDR3 nucleotide sequence: TGTGCCAGTAGTCGATTACCATCCGCGGGGCCACCGGGAGGCTACACCTTC. It yields the protein CASSRLPSAGPPGGYTF. Based on the CDR3 plus reference TRBV19 and TRBJ1-2, the full variable domain is DGGITQSPKYLFRKEGQNVTLSCEQNLNHDAMYWYRQDPGQGLRLIYYSQIVNDFQKGDIAEGYSVSREKKESFPLTVTSAQKNPTAFYLCASSRLPSAGPPGGYTFGSGTRLTVV.

This chain connects TRBV21-1 to TRBJ1-1; the D call TRBD1 from the table was never checked on the DNA. TRBV21-1 corresponds to a pseudogene. This CDR3 contains 18 residues. The CDR3 region has the DNA TGTGCCAGCAGCAAAGACCTGGGGACAGGGGGACAGAACACTGAAGCTTTCTTT. It encodes CASSKDLGTGGQNTEAFF.

The chain combines TRBV7-2 with TRBJ2-2, with D possibly TRBD1 on 6 matching bases. Trimming took off 2 bases at V and 3 bases at J, with 13 bases between the two ends. This CDR3 is built from 16 residues. CDR1 SGHTA and CDR2 FQGNSA come from the germline V gene. The CDR3 region has the DNA TGTGCCAGCAGCTTAAGGGGCAGGGGTTACACCGGGGAGCTGTTTTTT. This sequence encodes CASSLRGRGYTGELFF.

This chain joins TRBV2 and TRBJ1-6; D is undetermined. The V end lost 5 bases, the J end lost 7 bases, and 9 bases lay between the germline ends. There are 13 residues in the CDR3. From germline, CDR1 is SNHLY and CDR2 FYNNEI. The CDR3 sequence is CASSSLDNSPLHF. CDR3 bases: TGTGCCAGCAGTAGTCTAGACAATTCACCCCTCCACTTT.

The chain combines TRBV5-6 with TRBJ1-2; a weak D match, TRBD1 (5 bases). V lost 4 bases, J lost 2 bases, and 21 bases lay in between. Germline values: CDR1 SGHDT, CDR2 YYEEEE. The CDR3 extends over 17 amino acids. The CDR3 DNA follows: TGTGCCAGCAGCCCTCGCCCGGGGCGGGGACGGAACTATGGCTACACCTTC. This encodes CASSPRPGRGRNYGYTF.

The J gene is TRBJ1-3, the V gene TRBV5-6, with TRBD1 identical over 9 bases. The CDR3 is 18 residues long. V was clipped by 1 base and J by 5 bases; unmatched bases: 13. Germline values: CDR1 SGHDT, CDR2 YYEEEE. CDR3 coding DNA: TGTGCCAGCAGCTTGAGATTTCGAGGACAGGGGTTTCGAAACACCATATATTTT. Protein sequence: CASSLRFRGQGFRNTIYF.

V and J are TRBV28 and TRBJ1-2; TRBD1 aligns across 7 bases. From germline, CDR1 is MDHEN and CDR2 SYDVKM. The trim removed 5 bases at V and 5 bases at J, leaving 14 bases unmatched. The CDR3 is 16 amino acids. CDR3 residues: CASSPPPGQDPYGYTF. In DNA form, the CDR3 reads TGTGCCAGCAGTCCCCCCCCTGGACAGGACCCTTATGGCTACACCTTC.

J is TRBJ2-5 and V is TRBV12-3 or TRBV12-4, with D unclear. The CDR3 is made up of 11 amino acids. The ends were cut back, 3 bases at V and 7 bases at J, with 6 bases in the middle. CDR3 coding DNA: TGTGCCAGCAGTTTGCTCGGGACCCAGTACTTC. Protein product: CASSLLGTQYF.

The chain joins TRBV19 to TRBJ1-4; D call uncertain. CDR3 length: 14 amino acids. The germline V gene encodes CDR1 LNHDA and CDR2 SQIVND (reference sequence). V was shortened by 4 bases and J by 5 bases, with 11 bases between the two germline ends. The CDR3 DNA reads TGTGCCAGTAGTAGTGAGGTTCGGAATGAAAAACTGTTTTTT. Translation: CASSSEVRNEKLFF.

This clone has a single count. V is TRBV6-5 and J is TRBJ1-6, with TRBD1 identical over 9 bases. After removal of 2 bases from V and 7 bases from J, the junction contained 6 bases not matched to a gene. Germline CDR1 is MNHEY and CDR2 is SVGAGI. The length of the CDR3 is 16 residues. The CDR3 DNA sequence: TGTGCCAGCAGTTACACCCGGGACAGGGTGAATTCACCCCTCCACTTT. Protein: CASSYTRDRVNSPLHF.

CDR3 DNA sequence: TGTGCCAGCAGGCCGGACAGGGTTGAAACCGGGGAGCTGTTTTTT. Translation: CASRPDRVETGELFF. The chain joins TRBV7-2 to TRBJ2-2, with 8 bases fitting TRBD1. The CDR3 covers 15 residues. V gave up 6 bases and J gave up 5 bases; unmatched junction bases: 8. The germline V gene encodes CDR1 SGHTA and CDR2 FQGNSA. Full variable domain (missing parts from reference TRBV7-2 and TRBJ2-2): GAGVSQSPSNKVTEKGKDVELRCDPISGHTALYWYRQSLGQGLEFLIYFQGNSAPDKSGLPSDRFSAERTGGSVSTLTIQRTQQEDSAVYLCASRPDRVETGELFFGEGSRLTVL.

The chain uses TRBV4-1 and TRBJ2-7; 12 nucleotides align to TRBD2. This CDR3 is built from 16 residues. V shed 1 base and J 6 bases; nucleotides not matched to a gene: 7. Germline values: CDR1 MGHRA, CDR2 YSYEKL. This CDR3 reads CASSQVIGLAGLEQYF. The CDR3 coding sequence is TGCGCCAGCAGCCAAGTTATCGGACTAGCGGGGCTCGAGCAGTACTTC.

The J gene is TRBJ2-7, the V gene TRBV2; D not resolved. V was shortened by 5 bases and J by 5 bases, with 7 bases between the two germline ends. CDR1 SNHLY and CDR2 FYNNEI come from the germline V gene. This CDR3 spans 11 amino acids. The CDR3 sequence: CASSQVHEQYF. The CDR3 nucleotides are TGTGCCAGCAGTCAGGTTCACGAGCAGTACTTC.